This entry describes one T cell receptor beta chain. This CDR3 comprises 11 residues. The germline gives CDR1 MNHEY, CDR2 SVGAGI. V lost 2 bases and J 9 bases, leaving 8 bases between the germline ends. Clones were read by immunoSEQ multiplex PCR, and TCRdb kept only the in-frame ones, dropping some. The repertoire consists of about 99,000 clones, with around 83% occurring once and the leading ten covering 2%. The record originates from a study of blood T cell repertoires in COVID-19. Sequences were obtained from peripheral blood. The rearrangement uses TRBV6-5 and TRBJ2-7; D possibly corresponds to TRBD2 (6 bases). The sequence derives from a man between 65 and 85 years old with active or convalescent COVID-19. CDR3 sequence reads: CASSYQGGQYF. DNA for the CDR3: TGTGCCAGCAGTTACCAGGGAGGGCAGTACTTC.